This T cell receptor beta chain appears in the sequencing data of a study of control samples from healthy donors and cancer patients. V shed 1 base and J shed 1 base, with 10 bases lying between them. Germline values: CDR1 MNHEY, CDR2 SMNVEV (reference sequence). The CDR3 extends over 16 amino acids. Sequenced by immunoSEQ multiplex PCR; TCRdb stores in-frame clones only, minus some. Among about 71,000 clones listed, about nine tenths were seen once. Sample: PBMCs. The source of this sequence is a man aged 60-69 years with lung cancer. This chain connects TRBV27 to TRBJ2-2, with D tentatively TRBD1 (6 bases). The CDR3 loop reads CASSLYARGNTGELFF. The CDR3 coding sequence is TGTGCCAGCAGTTTATATGCCAGGGGGAACACCGGGGAGCTGTTTTTT.